The 4 T cell receptor beta chains below were found in one sample sequenced in a study of identical twins. TCRdb re-called the 5' RACE reads through MiXCR, storing one row per CDR3 protein. Of approximately 490,000 distinct CDR3 sequences listed, around 22% are singletons. These data were also filed under a second study, of yellow fever vaccine responses in identical twins.

Sequencing was done on a sample of CD4+ T cells sorted from blood. All receptors derive from a woman aged 18 to 35 in good health.

The chain combines TRBV20-1 with TRBJ1-2, with a possible D match to TRBD1 (5 bases). CDR3 length: 14 amino acids. Trimming took 5 bases from V and 1 from J, leaving 14 bases between them. CDR1 is DFQATT, CDR2 SNEGSKA, per germline (reference sequence). The CDR3 DNA reads as TGCAGTGCTCTTGGGGGATCTAATAACTATGGCTACACCTTC. Its protein is CSALGGSNNYGYTF.

This chain uses TRBV11-3 with TRBJ2-1; D gene ambiguous. V was pared by 0 bases and J by 2 bases, with 8 bases between. The length of the CDR3 is 15 residues. From germline, CDR1 is SGHNT and CDR2 YENEEA. The CDR3 loop is CASSLETSPYNEQFF. CDR3 sequence (DNA): TGTGCCAGCAGCTTAGAAACGTCTCCCTACAATGAGCAGTTCTTC.

V usage is TRBV24-1 and J usage is TRBJ2-3; 7 nucleotides align to TRBD1. After removal of 3 bases from V and 0 bases from J, the junction contained 8 bases not matched to a gene. The CDR3 totals 17 residues. Germline V gene lookup returns CDR1 KGHDR and CDR2 SFDVKD. Here the CDR3 reads CATSDAGTATSTDTQYF. The CDR3 nucleotides are TGTGCCACCAGTGATGCCGGGACAGCGACTAGCACAGATACGCAGTATTTT.

Only a few counts were recorded for this clonotype. The chain has TRBV19 and TRBJ1-1; 7 bases agree with TRBD1. V lost 1 base and J lost 7; bases outside the gene matches: 0. The CDR3 is 12 residues long. From germline, CDR1 is LNHDA and CDR2 SQIVND (reference sequence). For the CDR3, the DNA is TGTGCCAGTAGTATAGCAGGGGGTGAAGCTTTCTTT. Protein: CASSIAGGEAFF.